The 17 T cell receptor beta chains presented below share a single source sample, sequenced in a study of neurological immune-mediated disorders. TCRdb reanalysed the 5' RACE reads using MiXCR and keeps one entry per CDR3 protein. The data show some 70,000 distinct CDR3 sequences, with 4.5% seen just once and 6.5% to 7.5% held by the top ten. The source material was PBMCs. The origin of the receptors is a young man with multiple sclerosis.

The table lists this clonotype with many counts. The J gene is TRBJ1-4, the V gene TRBV12-3 or TRBV12-4; TRBD1 matches at 8 bases. This CDR3 has 14 residues. Losses at the gene ends were 4 bases for V and 8 bases for J; bases not matched to a gene: 6. Here the CDR3 reads CASSSDRVREKLFF. The CDR3 DNA is TGTGCCAGCAGTTCGGACAGGGTGCGGGAAAAACTGTTTTTT.

In its sample, this clonotype was seen many times. The CDR3: CATSDPRDRGGNEQFF. The CDR3 nucleotides read TGTGCCACCAGTGATCCCCGGGACAGGGGAGGCAATGAGCAGTTCTTC. The V and J genes are TRBV24-1 and TRBJ2-1; 10 bases align to TRBD1. Per the germline V gene, CDR1 is KGHDR and CDR2 is SFDVKD. CDR3 length: 16 residues. V trimming: 3 bases; J trimming: 6 bases; junction bases outside the gene matches: 7.

This clonotype was detected ten times or more. CDR3 DNA: TGTGCCAGCAGTTTTGGGAGGAATCAGCCCCAGCATTTT. Translating gives CASSFGRNQPQHF. The chain has TRBV27 and TRBJ1-5; D call uncertain. CDR1 is MNHEY, CDR2 SMNVEV, per germline (reference sequence). CDR3 length equals 13 residues. V lost 3 bases and J 4 bases, leaving 7 bases between the germline ends.

This clonotype was observed at least ten times. This chain uses TRBV20-1 with TRBJ2-5; the match to TRBD1 covers 8 bases. This CDR3 is 14 amino acids long. V shed 3 bases, J shed 0 bases, and the junction held 3 bases outside the gene matches. Germline CDR1 reads DFQATT; CDR2 reads SNEGSKA (reference sequence). The CDR3: CSASLTGDQETQYF. In DNA form, the CDR3 reads TGCAGTGCTAGTCTGACAGGGGACCAAGAGACCCAGTACTTC.

This clonotype was counted ten times or more. The V gene is TRBV11-2, the J gene TRBJ2-7, with a possible D match to TRBD1 (5 bases). Germline values: CDR1 SGHAT, CDR2 FQNNGV. The length of the CDR3 is 14 residues. V dropped 4 bases and J dropped 0 bases, with 10 bases sitting between them. CDR3 nucleotide sequence: TGTGCCAGCAGCTCGGTAAGGGGCTCCTACGAGCAGTACTTC. This codes for CASSSVRGSYEQYF.

This clonotype occurred many times. V gene TRBV6-1 combines with J gene TRBJ1-6, with a weak D call TRBD1 (6 bases). CDR1 and CDR2 from the germline V gene are MNHNS and SASEGT. Between the trimmed V and J ends, which lost 4 bases and 10 bases, there was a span of 17 bases. CDR3 length: 15 residues. The CDR3 loop is CASSGAGELRSPLHF. Here the CDR3 DNA reads TGTGCCAGCAGTGGGGCAGGGGAACTGAGATCACCCCTCCACTTT.

This clonotype was found many times. The chain employs TRBV7-8 and TRBJ1-1, with D hard to call. Trimming took 0 bases from V and 3 from J, leaving 14 bases between them. The germline CDR1 and CDR2 sequences are SGHVS and FQNEAQ. The CDR3 consists of 16 residues. This CDR3 is CASSLASRLLHTEAFF. The CDR3 region has the DNA TGTGCCAGCAGCTTAGCGTCACGTCTTTTGCACACTGAAGCTTTCTTT.

This clonotype was seen repeatedly, ten times or more. This chain uses TRBV5-1 with TRBJ2-3; TRBD2 agrees at 8 bases. The CDR3 runs to 14 residues. Germline V gene sequence: CDR1 SGHRS, CDR2 YFSETQ. The junction had 7 bases not matched to a gene; V was cut back by 4 bases and J by 6 bases. CDR3 nucleotides: TGCGCCAGCAGCATAAGCGGGGGAAGCGATACGCAGTATTTT. The encoded protein is CASSISGGSDTQYF.

There are many counts of this clonotype. CDR3 region: CASSQEGTYNQPQHF. In DNA, the CDR3 is TGTGCCAGCAGCCAAGAGGGGACCTACAATCAGCCCCAGCATTTT. The V gene is TRBV4-2, the J gene TRBJ1-5; maybe TRBD1 (5 bases). The length of the CDR3 is 15 residues. The germline V gene encodes CDR1 LGHNA and CDR2 YNFKEQ. The V and J ends lost 0 bases and 3 bases respectively, with 9 bases between them.

This clonotype was observed at least ten times. The chain combines TRBV20-1 with TRBJ1-2; D not resolved. Germline V gene lookup returns CDR1 DFQATT and CDR2 SNEGSKA (reference sequence). This CDR3 contains 15 residues. Trimming took 0 bases from V and 10 from J, leaving 21 bases between them. The CDR3 here is CSARDFTGPQGFYTF. The CDR3 DNA reads TGCAGTGCTAGAGATTTCACTGGACCCCAAGGGTTCTACACCTTC.

This clonotype was detected ten times or more. The chain uses TRBV7-9 and TRBJ2-1; 7 nucleotides align to TRBD2. After removal of 6 bases from V and 4 bases from J, the junction contained 3 bases not matched to a gene. This CDR3 contains 13 residues. Germline V CDR1 and CDR2: SEHNR, FQNEAQ (reference sequence). CDR3: CASRTGLYNEQFF. In nucleotides, the CDR3 is TGTGCCAGCAGAACGGGACTATACAATGAGCAGTTCTTC.

As for this clonotype: At one of its ends the junction is not consistent with the germline gene, which may arise from a read error. The rearrangement uses TRBV12-3 or TRBV12-4 and TRBJ1-5, with 9 bases identical to TRBD1. This CDR3 spans 14 amino acids. In DNA, the CDR3 is TGTGCCAGCAGTGGGGACAGGGCCGGTCAGCCCCAGAATTTT. Amino acids: CASSGDRAGQPQNF.

This rearrangement joins TRBV20-1 to TRBJ1-2; no firm D call. Per the germline V gene, CDR1 is DFQATT and CDR2 is SNEGSKA (reference sequence). The CDR3 contains 12 residues. V lost 6 bases to trimming and J lost 4 bases, with 12 bases between them. Written as DNA, the CDR3 is TGCAGTGCCCAAAGCCAGGCCTATGGCTACACCTTC. It yields the protein CSAQSQAYGYTF.

The chain recombines TRBV20-1 with TRBJ2-7; D gene unclear. The V end was cut by 5 bases, the J end by 1 base, with 9 bases between. CDR3 length equals 12 residues. The germline V gene encodes CDR1 DFQATT and CDR2 SNEGSKA (reference sequence). The DNA for the CDR3 is TGCAGTGCTCCGGAAGGATCCTACGAGCAGTACTTC. Protein product: CSAPEGSYEQYF.

This clonotype has ten or more counts. The genes are TRBV5-6 and TRBJ1-1, with 8 nucleotides matching TRBD1. The CDR3 is made up of 16 amino acids. With V trimmed by 4 bases and J by 6 bases, 14 bases remained unmatched. Germline V gives CDR1 SGHDT, CDR2 YYEEEE. The CDR3 coding sequence is TGTGCCAGCAGCAGGGAGGGCAGGGGGCACAGCGCTGAAGCTTTCTTT. Residues: CASSREGRGHSAEAFF. The full variable domain, with the rest looked up from reference TRBV5-6 and TRBJ1-1, is DAGVTQSPTHLIKTRGQQVTLRCSPKSGHDTVSWYQQALGQGPQFIFQYYEEEERQRGNFPDRFSGHQFPNYSSELNVNALLLGDSALYLCASSREGRGHSAEAFFGQGTRLTVV.

Ten or more counts support this clonotype. The gene calls are TRBV30 and TRBJ1-1; D uncertain. The CDR3 spans 13 residues. Germline assignment: CDR1 GTSNPN and CDR2 SVGIG (reference sequence). V was clipped by 2 bases and J by 7 bases, with 14 bases between them. CDR3 sequence: CAWSWTVGDEAFF. The DNA for the CDR3 is TGTGCCTGGAGTTGGACGGTAGGTGATGAAGCTTTCTTT.

In this sample, this clonotype turned up many times. The V and J genes are TRBV12-3 or TRBV12-4 and TRBJ2-5; 10 bases agree with TRBD2. Losses at the gene ends were 6 bases for V and 3 bases for J; bases not matched to a gene: 4. The CDR3 is 14 amino acids. The CDR3 sequence is CASRQSGGEETQYF. CDR3 sequence (DNA): TGTGCCAGCAGACAGAGCGGGGGGGAAGAGACCCAGTACTTC.